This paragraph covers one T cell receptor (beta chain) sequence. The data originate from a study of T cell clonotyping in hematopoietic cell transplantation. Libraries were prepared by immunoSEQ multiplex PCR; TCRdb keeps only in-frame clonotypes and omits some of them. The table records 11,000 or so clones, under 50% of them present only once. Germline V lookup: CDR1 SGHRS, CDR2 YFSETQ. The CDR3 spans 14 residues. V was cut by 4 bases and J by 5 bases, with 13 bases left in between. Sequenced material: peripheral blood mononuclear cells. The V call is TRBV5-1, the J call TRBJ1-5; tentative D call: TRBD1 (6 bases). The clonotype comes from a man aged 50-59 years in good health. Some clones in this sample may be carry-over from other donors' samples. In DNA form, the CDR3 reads TGCGCCAGCAGCGTGGACGGACAGTATCAGCCCCAGCATTTT. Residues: CASSVDGQYQPQHF.